Listed below are T cell receptor beta chains from one sample, sequenced in a study of blood T cell repertoires in COVID-19. Libraries were prepared by immunoSEQ multiplex PCR; TCRdb keeps only in-frame clonotypes and omits some of them. The table records about 51,000 clones, around 83% of them present only once. Sequenced input: peripheral blood. The receptor set was obtained from a human donor with acute or convalescent COVID-19. The donor label of this sample is uncertain. Each CDR3 is given with its conserved first and last residue. D genes are given only for firm matches. Not every row has a clone size; where given, it reads once, few, many or a size class.

>TRBJ1-3|TRBV29-1|once|NA
CSVAGSGNTIYF
TGCAGCGTTGCGGGCTCTGGAAACACCATATATTTT
>TRBJ1-1|TRBV11-2|few|TRBD1
CASSLQGETEAFF
TGTGCCAGCAGCTTACAGGGGGAGACTGAAGCTTTCTTT
>TRBJ1-2|TRBV5-1|few|NA
CASSLSTVNYGYTF
TGCGCCAGCAGCTTGTCAACGGTTAACTATGGCTACACCTTC
>TRBJ1-1|TRBV27|NA|NA
CASSFVGVNTEAFF
TGTGCCAGCAGTTTCGTAGGGGTGAACACTGAAGCTTTCTTT
>TRBJ1-6|TRBV28|NA|TRBD1
CASRSGQLYNSPLHF
TGTGCCAGCAGATCGGGACAGCTCTATAATTCACCCCTCCACTTT
>TRBJ1-2|TRBV27|NA|TRBD1
CASSLWAGGNYGYTF
TGTGCCAGCAGTTTATGGGCAGGGGGAAACTATGGCTACACCTTC
>TRBJ2-1|TRBV7-2|NA|NA
CASIGFSYNEQFF
TGTGCCAGCATTGGCTTCTCCTACAATGAGCAGTTCTTC
>TRBJ1-6|TRBV30|few|TRBD1
CAWSVPDRGSRPLHF
TGTGCCTGGAGTGTTCCAGACAGGGGGTCCAGGCCCCTCCACTTT
>TRBJ1-3|TRBV5-1|NA|TRBD1
CASSSGRDSSGNTIYF
TGCGCCAGCAGCTCAGGACGGGACAGCTCTGGAAACACCATATATTTT
>TRBJ2-3|TRBV5-1|NA|TRBD2
CASSSGTSGSTDTQYF
TGCGCCAGCAGCTCAGGGACTAGCGGGAGCACAGATACGCAGTATTTT
>TRBJ1-2|TRBV18|NA|NA
CASSAGLSNYGYTF
TGTGCCAGCTCCGCGGGGTTATCTAACTATGGCTACACCTTC
>TRBJ2-5|TRBV5-1|NA|NA
CASSSGTGGQTETQYF
TGCGCCAGCAGCTCCGGTACGGGGGGCCAAACAGAGACCCAGTACTTC
>TRBJ2-1|TRBV5-6|NA|TRBD1
CASSWPGQVYNEQFF
TGTGCCAGCAGCTGGCCGGGACAGGTGTACAATGAGCAGTTCTTC
>TRBJ2-3|TRBV7-2|NA|TRBD2
CASSSTRRLAGGGDTQYF
TGTGCCAGCAGCTCCACACGTCGACTAGCGGGGGGCGGAGATACGCAGTATTTT
>TRBJ2-7|TRBV7-8|NA|NA
CASSPSGYEQYF
TGTGCCAGCAGCCCAAGCGGATACGAGCAGTACTTC
>TRBJ2-5|TRBV4-2|NA|NA
CASSQDPLQETQYF
TGTGCCAGCAGCCAAGATCCACTTCAAGAGACCCAGTACTTC
>TRBJ1-1|TRBV10-3|NA|NA
CAISVGGTTEAFF
TGTGCCATCAGTGTGGGGGGAACCACTGAAGCTTTCTTT
>TRBJ2-7|TRBV10-1|NA|TRBD1
CASSEPPPGQGVEAPTYEQYF
TGCGCCAGCAGTGAGCCACCGCCGGGACAGGGGGTCGAAGCCCCCACCTACGAGCAGTACTTC
>TRBJ1-1|TRBV5-1|once|NA
CASSLEGDEAFF
TGCGCCAGCAGCTTGGAGGGGGATGAAGCTTTCTTT
>TRBJ1-1|TRBV19|NA|NA
CASSIVWTRENTEAFF
TGTGCCAGTAGTATAGTCTGGACCAGGGAGAACACTGAAGCTTTCTTT
>TRBJ1-6|TRBV6-6|NA|NA
CASSFHGSGNSPLHF
TGTGCCAGCAGCTTTCACGGTTCGGGGAATTCACCCCTCCACTTT
>TRBJ1-1|TRBV25-1|NA|NA
CASSEGGRGFGTEAFF
TGTGCCAGCAGTGAAGGGGGCCGGGGTTTTGGAACTGAAGCTTTCTTT